The 9 T cell receptor beta chains below were found in one sample sequenced in a study of CD8+ T cells in alopecia areata. Treatment meaning: oral pan-JAK inhibitor, 5-10 mg twice daily. RNA was isolated and reverse transcribed to cDNA, the sequencing template. Sequenced by immunoSEQ multiplex PCR; TCRdb stores in-frame clones only, minus some. The table records 200,000 to 250,000 clones, less than 50% of them present only once. Specimen: CD4+ T cells sorted from blood, collected at approximately week 36, from a patient treated with tofacitinib. The origin of the receptors is a human donor with alopecia areata.

This clone appeared a few times. The V call is TRBV29-1, the J call TRBJ1-4; D ambiguous. The CDR3 is 13 amino acids. CDR1 and CDR2 from the germline V gene are SQVTM and ANQGSEA. The V end lost 0 bases, the J end lost 7 bases, and 9 bases lay between the germline ends. The CDR3 DNA sequence: TGCAGCGTTGAAGAGGGAGCGACTGAAAAACTGTTTTTT. This sequence encodes CSVEEGATEKLFF.

The V call is TRBV10-3, the J call TRBJ2-7; perhaps D is TRBD1 or TRBD2 (5 bases each). CDR3 length: 16 amino acids. Trimming left V 4 bases short and J 2 bases short, with 18 bases between. Germline assignment: CDR1 ENHRY and CDR2 SYGVKD. The CDR3 reads CAISGPGTDETYEQYF. The CDR3 DNA sequence: TGTGCCATCAGTGGTCCTGGGACGGACGAGACCTACGAGCAGTACTTC.

The chain carries TRBV11-2 and TRBJ2-7; no definite D call. CDR1 is SGHAT and CDR2 is FQNNGV in the germline V gene. The CDR3 totals 11 residues. Trimming cost V 4 bases and J 3 bases, with 4 bases left between them. CDR3 region: CASSSYYEQYF. CDR3 nucleotide sequence: TGTGCCAGCAGCTCCTACTACGAGCAGTACTTC.

The chain is built from TRBV4-1 and TRBJ2-3; D might be TRBD2 (5 bases). Per the germline V gene, CDR1 is MGHRA and CDR2 is YSYEKL. The CDR3 extends over 13 amino acids. Trimming removed 3 bases from V and 2 bases from J, with 6 bases in between. The CDR3 protein is CASSQGVTDTQYF. The CDR3 DNA sequence: TGCGCCAGCAGCCAGGGAGTCACAGATACGCAGTATTTT.

This clone was seen only a few times. The rearrangement joins TRBV2 to TRBJ2-1; D may be TRBD2 (6 bases). The ends were cut back, 7 bases at V and 6 bases at J, with 19 bases in the middle. The CDR3 extends over 15 amino acids. The germline V gene has CDR1 SNHLY and CDR2 FYNNEI. The CDR3 spells CASIPPGLRSNEQFF. In DNA, the CDR3 is TGTGCCAGCATTCCACCGGGACTGCGTTCCAATGAGCAGTTCTTC.

This clone was seen more than once but under ten times. This chain connects TRBV7-3 to TRBJ2-2; 8 nucleotides match TRBD1. Germline values: CDR1 SGHTA, CDR2 FQGTGA. The CDR3 sequence is 14 residues long. V shed 6 bases and J 4 bases; nucleotides not matched to a gene: 4. The CDR3 DNA reads TGTGCCAGCAGTCGGGACAGGTCCACCGGGGAGCTGTTTTTT. It encodes CASSRDRSTGELFF.

This rearrangement joins TRBV7-2 to TRBJ2-1, with D tentatively TRBD1 or TRBD2 (5 bases each). V lost 5 bases to trimming and J lost 5 bases, with 13 bases between them. The CDR3 sequence is 14 residues long. Germline lookup yields CDR1 SGHTA and CDR2 FQGNSA. CDR3 protein: CASSVGPRDNEQFF. CDR3 DNA sequence: TGTGCCAGCAGCGTGGGACCTCGGGACAATGAGCAGTTCTTC.

In this sample, this clone turned up once. V and J are TRBV30 and TRBJ2-1; D is uncertain. Trimming stripped 1 base from V and 4 bases from J, with 14 bases between. The CDR3 runs to 15 residues. The germline V gene has CDR1 GTSNPN and CDR2 SVGIG (reference sequence). In DNA, the CDR3 is TGTGCCTGGAGTGGACCCACAGCGTATTACAATGAGCAGTTCTTC. Translating it yields CAWSGPTAYYNEQFF.

This clone came up a few times. The chain has TRBV30 and TRBJ1-1; D not resolved. This CDR3 contains 13 residues. V gave up 1 base and J gave up 3 bases, with 9 bases separating them. The germline CDR1 and CDR2 sequences are GTSNPN and SVGIG (reference sequence). The CDR3 region has the DNA TGTGCCTGGAGTGGATCGTCGGACACTGAAGCTTTCTTT. Residues: CAWSGSSDTEAFF. Full variable domain (rest looked up from reference TRBV30 and TRBJ1-1): SQTIHQWPATLVQPVGSPLSLECTVEGTSNPNLYWYRQAAGRGLQLLFYSVGIGQISSEVPQNLSASRPQDRQFILSSKKLLLSDSGFYLCAWSGSSDTEAFFGQGTRLTVV.